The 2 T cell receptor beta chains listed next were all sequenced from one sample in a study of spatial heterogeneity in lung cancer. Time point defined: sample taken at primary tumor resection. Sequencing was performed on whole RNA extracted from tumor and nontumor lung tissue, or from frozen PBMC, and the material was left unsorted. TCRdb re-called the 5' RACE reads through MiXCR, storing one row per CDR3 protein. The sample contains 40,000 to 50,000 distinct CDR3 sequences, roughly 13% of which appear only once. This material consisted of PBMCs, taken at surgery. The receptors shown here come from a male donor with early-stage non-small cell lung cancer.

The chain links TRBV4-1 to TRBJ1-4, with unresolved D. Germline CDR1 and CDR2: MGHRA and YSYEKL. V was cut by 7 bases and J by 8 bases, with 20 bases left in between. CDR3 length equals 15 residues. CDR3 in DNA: TGCGCCAGCATCCGAGGCGGGAGCGGGGAGGAAAAACTGTTTTTT. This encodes CASIRGGSGEEKLFF.

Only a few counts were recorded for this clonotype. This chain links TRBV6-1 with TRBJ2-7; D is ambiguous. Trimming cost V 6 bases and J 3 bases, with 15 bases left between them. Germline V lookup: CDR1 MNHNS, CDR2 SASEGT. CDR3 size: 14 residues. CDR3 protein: CASRKEINVYEQYF. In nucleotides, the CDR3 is TGTGCCAGCAGGAAAGAAATAAATGTCTACGAGCAGTACTTC.